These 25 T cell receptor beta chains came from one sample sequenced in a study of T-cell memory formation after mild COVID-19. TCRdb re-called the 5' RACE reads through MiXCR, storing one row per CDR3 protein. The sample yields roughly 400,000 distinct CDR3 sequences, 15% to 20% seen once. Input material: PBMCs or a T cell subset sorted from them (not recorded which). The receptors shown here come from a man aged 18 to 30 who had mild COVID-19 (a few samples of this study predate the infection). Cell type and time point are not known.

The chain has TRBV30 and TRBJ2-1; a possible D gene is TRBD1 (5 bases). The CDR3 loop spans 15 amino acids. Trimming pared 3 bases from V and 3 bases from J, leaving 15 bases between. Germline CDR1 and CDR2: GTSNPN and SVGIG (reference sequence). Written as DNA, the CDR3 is TGTGCCTGGAGGAGGTATAGGGGTCTCTACAATGAGCAGTTCTTC. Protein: CAWRRYRGLYNEQFF.

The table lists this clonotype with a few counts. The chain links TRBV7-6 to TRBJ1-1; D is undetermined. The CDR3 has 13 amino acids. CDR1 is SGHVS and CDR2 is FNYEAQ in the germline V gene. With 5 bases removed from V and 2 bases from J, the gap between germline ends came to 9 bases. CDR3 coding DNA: TGTGCCAGCAGCCCACAAGCAAACACTGAAGCTTTCTTT. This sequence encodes CASSPQANTEAFF. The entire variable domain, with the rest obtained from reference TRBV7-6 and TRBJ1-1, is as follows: GAGVSQSPRYKVTKRGQDVALRCDPISGHVSLYWYRQALGQGPEFLTYFNYEAQQDKSGLPNDRFSAERPEGSISTLTIQRTEQRDSAMYRCASSPQANTEAFFGQGTRLTVV.

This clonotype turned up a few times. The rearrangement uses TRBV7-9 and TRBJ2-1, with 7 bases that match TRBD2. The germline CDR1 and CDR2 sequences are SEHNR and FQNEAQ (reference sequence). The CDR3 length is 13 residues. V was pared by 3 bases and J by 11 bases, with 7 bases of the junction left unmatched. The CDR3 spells CASSFATGTKQFF. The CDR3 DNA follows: TGTGCCAGCAGCTTCGCTACCGGGACTAAGCAGTTCTTC.

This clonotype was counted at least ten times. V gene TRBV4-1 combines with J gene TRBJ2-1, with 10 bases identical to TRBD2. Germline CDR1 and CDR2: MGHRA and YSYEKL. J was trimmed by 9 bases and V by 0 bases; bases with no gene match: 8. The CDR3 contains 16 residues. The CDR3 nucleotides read TGCGCCAGCAGCCAAGAGGCAGCGGGGGGGCCTGGTGAGCAGTTCTTC. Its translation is CASSQEAAGGPGEQFF.

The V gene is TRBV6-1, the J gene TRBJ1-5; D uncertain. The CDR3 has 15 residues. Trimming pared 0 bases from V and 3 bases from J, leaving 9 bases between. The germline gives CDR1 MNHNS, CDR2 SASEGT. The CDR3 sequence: CASSEALRDNQPQHF. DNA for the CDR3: TGTGCCAGCAGTGAAGCGTTAAGGGACAATCAGCCCCAGCATTTT.

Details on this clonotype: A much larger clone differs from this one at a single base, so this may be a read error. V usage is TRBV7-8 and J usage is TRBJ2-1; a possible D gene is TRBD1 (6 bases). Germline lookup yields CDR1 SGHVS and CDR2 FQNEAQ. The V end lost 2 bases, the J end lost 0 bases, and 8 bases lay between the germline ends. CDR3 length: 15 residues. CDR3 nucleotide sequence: TGTGCCAGCAGCTTATGGGGGCACTCCTACAATGAGCAGTTCTTC. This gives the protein CASSLWGHSYNEQFF.

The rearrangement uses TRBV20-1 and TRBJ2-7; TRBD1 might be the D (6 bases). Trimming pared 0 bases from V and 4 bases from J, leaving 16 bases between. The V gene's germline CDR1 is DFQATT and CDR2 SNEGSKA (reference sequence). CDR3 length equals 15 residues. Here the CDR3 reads CSARDIGGAGYEQYF. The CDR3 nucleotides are TGCAGTGCTAGAGATATAGGGGGTGCTGGGTACGAGCAGTACTTC.

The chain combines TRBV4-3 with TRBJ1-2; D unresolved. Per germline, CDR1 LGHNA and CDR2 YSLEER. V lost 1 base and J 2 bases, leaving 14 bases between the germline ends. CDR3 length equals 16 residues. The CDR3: CASSQAGRRDNYGYTF. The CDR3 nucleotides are TGCGCCAGCAGCCAAGCCGGCAGGAGAGACAACTATGGCTACACCTTC.

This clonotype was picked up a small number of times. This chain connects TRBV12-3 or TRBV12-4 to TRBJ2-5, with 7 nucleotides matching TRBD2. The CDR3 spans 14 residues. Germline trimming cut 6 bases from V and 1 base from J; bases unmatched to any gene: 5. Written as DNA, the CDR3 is TGTGCCAGCAGCCGAGCGGGACTCCAAGAGACCCAGTACTTC. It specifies CASSRAGLQETQYF.

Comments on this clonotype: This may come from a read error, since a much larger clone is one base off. The CDR3 is CSARDYRVYGYTF. For the CDR3, the DNA is TGCAGTGCTAGAGATTACAGGGTCTATGGCTACACCTTC. The chain combines TRBV20-1 with TRBJ1-2, with D perhaps matching TRBD1 (6 bases). The CDR3 spans 13 residues. The germline CDR1 and CDR2 sequences are DFQATT and SNEGSKA (reference sequence). V gave up 0 bases and J gave up 4 bases, with 9 bases separating them.

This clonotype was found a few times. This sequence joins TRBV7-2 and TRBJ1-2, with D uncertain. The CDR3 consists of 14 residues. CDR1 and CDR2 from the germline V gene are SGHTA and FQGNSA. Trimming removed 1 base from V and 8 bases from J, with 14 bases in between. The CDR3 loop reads CASSLEGQVEGYTF. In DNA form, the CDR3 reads TGTGCCAGCAGCTTAGAGGGCCAGGTGGAAGGCTACACCTTC.

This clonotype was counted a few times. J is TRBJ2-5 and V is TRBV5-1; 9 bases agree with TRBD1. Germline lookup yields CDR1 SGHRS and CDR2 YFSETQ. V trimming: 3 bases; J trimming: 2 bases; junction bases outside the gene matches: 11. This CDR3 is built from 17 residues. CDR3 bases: TGCGCCAGCAGCTCTCCCGAGGGGGACAGGGTACAAGAGACCCAGTACTTC. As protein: CASSSPEGDRVQETQYF.

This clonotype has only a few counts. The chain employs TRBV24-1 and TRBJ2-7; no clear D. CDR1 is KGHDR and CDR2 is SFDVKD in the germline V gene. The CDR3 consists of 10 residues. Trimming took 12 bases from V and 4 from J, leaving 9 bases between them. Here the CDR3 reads CASMTYEQYV. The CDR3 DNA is TGTGCCTCAATGACATACGAGCAGTACGTC.

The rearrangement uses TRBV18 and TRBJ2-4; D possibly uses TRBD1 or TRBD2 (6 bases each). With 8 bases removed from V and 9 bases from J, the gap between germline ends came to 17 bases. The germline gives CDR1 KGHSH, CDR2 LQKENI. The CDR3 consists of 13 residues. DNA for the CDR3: TGTGCCAGCAGCCTAGCGTCGGGGGCCATTCAGTACTTC. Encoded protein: CASSLASGAIQYF.

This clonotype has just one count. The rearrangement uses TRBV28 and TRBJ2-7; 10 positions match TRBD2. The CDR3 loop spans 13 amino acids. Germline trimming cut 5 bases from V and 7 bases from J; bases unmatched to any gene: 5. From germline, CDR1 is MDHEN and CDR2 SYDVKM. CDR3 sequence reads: CASSDSLAGEQYV. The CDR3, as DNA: TGTGCCAGCAGTGACTCACTAGCGGGGGAGCAGTACGTC.

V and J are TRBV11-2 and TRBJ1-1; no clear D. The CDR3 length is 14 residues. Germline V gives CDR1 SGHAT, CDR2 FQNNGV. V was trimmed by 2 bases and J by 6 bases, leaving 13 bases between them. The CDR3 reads CASSLPSGLSEAFF. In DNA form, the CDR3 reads TGTGCCAGCAGCTTACCCAGCGGGCTTTCTGAAGCTTTCTTT.

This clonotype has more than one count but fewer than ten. This CDR3 reads CASSRTSGGGGTQYF. The CDR3 nucleotides read TGTGCCAGCAGCAGGACTAGCGGGGGCGGAGGGACCCAGTACTTC. The chain combines TRBV5-6 with TRBJ2-5; 13 nucleotides line up with TRBD2. Trimming removed 4 bases from V and 7 bases from J; junction bases left unmatched: 7. CDR3 length equals 15 residues. In germline, CDR1 is SGHDT, CDR2 YYEEEE.

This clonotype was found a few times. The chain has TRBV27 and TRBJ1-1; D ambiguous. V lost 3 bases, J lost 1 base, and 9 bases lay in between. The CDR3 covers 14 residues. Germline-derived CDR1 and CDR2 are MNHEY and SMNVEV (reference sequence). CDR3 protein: CASSFSRTNTEAFF. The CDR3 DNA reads TGTGCCAGCAGTTTTTCTAGGACGAACACTGAAGCTTTCTTT.

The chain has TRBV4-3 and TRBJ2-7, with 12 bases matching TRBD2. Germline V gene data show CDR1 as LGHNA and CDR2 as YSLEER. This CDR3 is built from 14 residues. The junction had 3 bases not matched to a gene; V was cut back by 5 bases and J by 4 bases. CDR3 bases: TGCGCCAGCAGCTCCGGGACTAGCGGGTACGAGCAGTACTTC. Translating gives CASSSGTSGYEQYF.

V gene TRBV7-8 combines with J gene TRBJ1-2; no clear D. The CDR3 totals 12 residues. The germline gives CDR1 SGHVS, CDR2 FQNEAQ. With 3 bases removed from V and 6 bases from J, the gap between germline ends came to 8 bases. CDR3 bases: TGTGCCAGCAGCTTCAGGAGTGATGGCTACACCTTC. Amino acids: CASSFRSDGYTF.

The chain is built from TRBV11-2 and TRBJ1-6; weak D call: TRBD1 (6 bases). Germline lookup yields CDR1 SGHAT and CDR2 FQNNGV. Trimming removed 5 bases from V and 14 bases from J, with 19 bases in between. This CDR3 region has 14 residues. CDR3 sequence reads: CASSPGNRASTLHF. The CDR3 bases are TGTGCCAGCAGCCCTGGGAACAGGGCCAGCACCCTCCACTTT.

In DNA form, the CDR3 reads TGTGCCAGCAAAAGAATGACAGGGGAAAAAGCTTTCTTT. Its protein is CASKRMTGEKAFF. The chain combines TRBV12-3 or TRBV12-4 with TRBJ1-1; TRBD1 agrees at 8 bases. The CDR3 covers 13 residues. Germline trimming cut 7 bases from V and 9 bases from J; bases unmatched to any gene: 10.

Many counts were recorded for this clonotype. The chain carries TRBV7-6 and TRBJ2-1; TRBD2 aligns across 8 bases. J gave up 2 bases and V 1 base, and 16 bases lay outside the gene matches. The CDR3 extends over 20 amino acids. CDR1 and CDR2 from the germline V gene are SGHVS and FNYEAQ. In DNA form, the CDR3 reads TGTGCCAGCAGCTTAGAGGCGGGGGGAACCACTCAACCAGCCTACAATGAGCAGTTCTTC. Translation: CASSLEAGGTTQPAYNEQFF.

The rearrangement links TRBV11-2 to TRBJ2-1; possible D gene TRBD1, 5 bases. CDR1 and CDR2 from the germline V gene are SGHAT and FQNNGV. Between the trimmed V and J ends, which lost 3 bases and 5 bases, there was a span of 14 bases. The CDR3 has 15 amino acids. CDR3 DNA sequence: TGTGCCAGCAGCTTTGGGGCCGCGTCGGACAATGAGCAGTTCTTC. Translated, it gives CASSFGAASDNEQFF.

CDR3 amino acids: CSARGMEGYTF. As DNA, the CDR3 is TGCAGTGCACGGGGGATGGAGGGCTACACCTTC. The chain joins TRBV20-1 to TRBJ1-2, with a possible D match to TRBD1 (5 bases). Trimming stripped 6 bases from V and 8 bases from J, with 13 bases between. The CDR3 is 11 amino acids. Germline V gene data show CDR1 as DFQATT and CDR2 as SNEGSKA (reference sequence).